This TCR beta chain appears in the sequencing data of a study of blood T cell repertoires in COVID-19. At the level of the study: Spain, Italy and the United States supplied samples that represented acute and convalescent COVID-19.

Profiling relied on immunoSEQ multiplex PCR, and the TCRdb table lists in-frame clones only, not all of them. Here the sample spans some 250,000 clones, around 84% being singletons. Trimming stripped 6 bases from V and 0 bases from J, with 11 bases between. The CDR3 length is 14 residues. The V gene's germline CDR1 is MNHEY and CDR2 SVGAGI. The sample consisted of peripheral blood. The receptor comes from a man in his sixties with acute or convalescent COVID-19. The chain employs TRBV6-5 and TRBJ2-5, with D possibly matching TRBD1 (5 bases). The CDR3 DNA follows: TGTGCCAGCAGAAGGACAACCGACCAAGAGACCCAGTACTTC. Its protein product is CASRRTTDQETQYF.